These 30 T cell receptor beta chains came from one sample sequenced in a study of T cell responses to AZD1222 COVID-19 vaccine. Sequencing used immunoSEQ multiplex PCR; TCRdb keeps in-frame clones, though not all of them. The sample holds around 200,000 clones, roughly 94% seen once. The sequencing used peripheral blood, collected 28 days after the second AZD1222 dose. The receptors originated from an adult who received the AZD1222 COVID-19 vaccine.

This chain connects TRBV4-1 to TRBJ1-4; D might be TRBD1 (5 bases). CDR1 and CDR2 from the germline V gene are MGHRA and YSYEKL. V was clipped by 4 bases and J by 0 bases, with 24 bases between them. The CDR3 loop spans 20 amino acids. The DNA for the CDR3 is TGCGCCAGCAGCCGAGATAAGAACCGCGGACTGACAGCAACTAATGAAAAACTGTTTTTT. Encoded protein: CASSRDKNRGLTATNEKLFF.

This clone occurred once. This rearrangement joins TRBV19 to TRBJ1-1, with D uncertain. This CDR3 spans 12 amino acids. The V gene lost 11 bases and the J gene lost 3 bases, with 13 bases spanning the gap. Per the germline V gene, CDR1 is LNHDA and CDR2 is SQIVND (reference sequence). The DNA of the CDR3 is TGTGCCTCCCTCGCGGATGACACTGAAGCTTTCTTT. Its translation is CASLADDTEAFF. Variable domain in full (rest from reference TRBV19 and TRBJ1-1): DGGITQSPKYLFRKEGQNVTLSCEQNLNHDAMYWYRQDPGQGLRLIYYSQIVNDFQKGDIAEGYSVSREKKESFPLTVTSAQKNPTAFYLCASLADDTEAFFGQGTRLTVV.

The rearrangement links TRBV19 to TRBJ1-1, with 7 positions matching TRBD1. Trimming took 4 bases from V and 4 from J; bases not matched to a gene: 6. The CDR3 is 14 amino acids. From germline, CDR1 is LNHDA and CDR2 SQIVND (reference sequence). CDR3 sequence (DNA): TGTGCCAGTAGTAAATCGACAGGGCCCACTGAAGCTTTCTTT. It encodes CASSKSTGPTEAFF.

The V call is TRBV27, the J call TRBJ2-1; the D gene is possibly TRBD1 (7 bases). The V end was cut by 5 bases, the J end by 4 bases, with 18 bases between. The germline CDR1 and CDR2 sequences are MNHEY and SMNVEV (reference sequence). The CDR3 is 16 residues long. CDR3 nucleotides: TGTGCCAGCAGTCCAGGGGGGTTCTACTCTTACAATGAGCAGTTCTTC. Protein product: CASSPGGFYSYNEQFF.

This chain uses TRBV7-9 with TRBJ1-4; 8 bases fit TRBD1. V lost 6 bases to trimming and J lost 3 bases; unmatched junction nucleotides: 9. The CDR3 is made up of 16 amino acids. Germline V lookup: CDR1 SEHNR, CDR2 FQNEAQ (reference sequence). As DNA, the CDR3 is TGTGCCAGCAGACGGACCGCAGGGGGCTCTAATGAAAAACTGTTTTTT. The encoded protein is CASRRTAGGSNEKLFF.

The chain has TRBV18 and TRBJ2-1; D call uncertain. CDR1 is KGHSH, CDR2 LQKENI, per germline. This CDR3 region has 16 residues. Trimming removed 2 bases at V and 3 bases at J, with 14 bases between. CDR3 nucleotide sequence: TGTGCCAGCTCACCAGGGATGGAGACCTTCTACAATGAGCAGTTCTTC. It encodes CASSPGMETFYNEQFF. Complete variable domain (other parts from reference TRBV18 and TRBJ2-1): NAGVMQNPRHLVRRRGQEARLRCSPMKGHSHVYWYRQLPEEGLKFMVYLQKENIIDESGMPKERFSAEFPKEGPSILRIQQVVRGDSAAYFCASSPGMETFYNEQFFGPGTRLTVL.

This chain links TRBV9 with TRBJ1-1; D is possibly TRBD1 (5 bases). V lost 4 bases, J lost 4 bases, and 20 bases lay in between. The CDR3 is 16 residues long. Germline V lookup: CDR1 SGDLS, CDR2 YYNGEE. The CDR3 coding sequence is TGTGCCAGCAGCCCCGGACAATGGGGTCGAATCACTGAAGCTTTCTTT. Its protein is CASSPGQWGRITEAFF.

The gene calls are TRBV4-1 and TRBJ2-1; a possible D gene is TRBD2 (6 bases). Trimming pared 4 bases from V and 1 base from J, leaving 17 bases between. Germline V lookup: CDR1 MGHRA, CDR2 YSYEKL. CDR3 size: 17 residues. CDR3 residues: CASSPDGRESSYNEQFF. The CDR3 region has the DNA TGCGCCAGCAGCCCTGACGGGAGAGAGTCGTCCTACAATGAGCAGTTCTTC.

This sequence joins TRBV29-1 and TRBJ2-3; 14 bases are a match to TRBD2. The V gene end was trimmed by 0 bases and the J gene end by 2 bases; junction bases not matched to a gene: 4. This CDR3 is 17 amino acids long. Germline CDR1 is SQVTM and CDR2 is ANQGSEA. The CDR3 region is CSVEDQGLAGVTDTQYF. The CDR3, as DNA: TGCAGCGTTGAAGATCAGGGACTAGCGGGAGTCACAGATACGCAGTATTTT.

The CDR3: CATSEPGRRTGELFF. The CDR3 nucleotides are TGTGCCACCAGTGAACCAGGGAGGAGAACCGGGGAGCTGTTTTTT. The rearrangement uses TRBV24-1 and TRBJ2-2; a possible D gene is TRBD2 (6 bases). CDR3 size: 15 residues. The germline V gene encodes CDR1 KGHDR and CDR2 SFDVKD. The V end lost 4 bases, the J end lost 5 bases, and 13 bases lay between the germline ends.

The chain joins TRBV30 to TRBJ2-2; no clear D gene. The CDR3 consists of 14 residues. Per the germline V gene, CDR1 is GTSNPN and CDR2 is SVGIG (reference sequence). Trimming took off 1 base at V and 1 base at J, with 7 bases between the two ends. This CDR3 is CAWSGAVNTGELFF. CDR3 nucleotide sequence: TGTGCCTGGAGTGGCGCGGTGAACACCGGGGAGCTGTTTTTT.

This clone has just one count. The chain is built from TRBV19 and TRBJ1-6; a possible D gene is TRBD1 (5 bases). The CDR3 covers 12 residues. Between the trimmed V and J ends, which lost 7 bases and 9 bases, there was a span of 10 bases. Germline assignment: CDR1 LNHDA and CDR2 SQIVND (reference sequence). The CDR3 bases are TGTGCCAGTAATGGGGGATTTTCACCCCTCCACTTT. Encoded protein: CASNGGFSPLHF.

CDR3 amino acids: CASSRDRDSNQPQHF. The CDR3 DNA follows: TGTGCCAGTAGCCGGGACAGAGATAGCAATCAGCCCCAGCATTTT. The gene calls are TRBV19 and TRBJ1-5; 7 bases map to TRBD1. From germline, CDR1 is LNHDA and CDR2 SQIVND (reference sequence). V lost 6 bases to trimming and J lost 0 bases; unmatched junction nucleotides: 5. The CDR3 sequence is 15 residues long.

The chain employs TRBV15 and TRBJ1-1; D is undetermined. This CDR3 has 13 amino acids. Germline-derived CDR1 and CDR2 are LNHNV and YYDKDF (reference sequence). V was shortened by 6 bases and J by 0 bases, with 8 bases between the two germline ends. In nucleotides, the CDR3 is TGTGCCACCAGTTCCCTTTTGAACACTGAAGCTTTCTTT. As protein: CATSSLLNTEAFF.

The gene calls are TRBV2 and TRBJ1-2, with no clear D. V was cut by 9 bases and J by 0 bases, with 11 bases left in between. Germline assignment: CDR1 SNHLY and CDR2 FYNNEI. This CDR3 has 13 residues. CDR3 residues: CASTPGANYGYTF. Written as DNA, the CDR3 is TGTGCCAGTACACCGGGAGCTAACTATGGCTACACCTTC.

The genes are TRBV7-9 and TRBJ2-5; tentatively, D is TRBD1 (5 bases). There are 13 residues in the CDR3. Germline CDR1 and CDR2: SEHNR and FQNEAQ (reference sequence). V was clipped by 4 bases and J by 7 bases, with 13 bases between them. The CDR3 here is CASSSQGTGTQYF. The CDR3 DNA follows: TGTGCCAGCAGCTCCCAGGGTACAGGGACCCAGTACTTC.

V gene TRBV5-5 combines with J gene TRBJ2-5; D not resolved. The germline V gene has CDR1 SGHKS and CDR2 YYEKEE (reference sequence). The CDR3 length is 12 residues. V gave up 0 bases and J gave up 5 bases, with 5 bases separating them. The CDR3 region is CASSLVTETQYF. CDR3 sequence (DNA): TGTGCCAGCAGCTTGGTAACCGAGACCCAGTACTTC.

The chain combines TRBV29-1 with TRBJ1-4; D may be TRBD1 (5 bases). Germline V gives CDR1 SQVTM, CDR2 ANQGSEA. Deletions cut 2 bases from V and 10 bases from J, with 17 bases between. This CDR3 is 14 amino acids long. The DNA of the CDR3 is TGCAGCGTTGAACTGGACACGGAAAACCGAAAACTGTTTTTT. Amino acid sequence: CSVELDTENRKLFF.

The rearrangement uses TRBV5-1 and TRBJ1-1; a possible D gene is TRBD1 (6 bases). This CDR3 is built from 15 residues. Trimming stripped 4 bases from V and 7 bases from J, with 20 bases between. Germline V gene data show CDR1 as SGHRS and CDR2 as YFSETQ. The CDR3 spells CASSARRTENYEAFF. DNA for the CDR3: TGCGCCAGCAGCGCACGGAGGACAGAAAATTATGAAGCTTTCTTT.

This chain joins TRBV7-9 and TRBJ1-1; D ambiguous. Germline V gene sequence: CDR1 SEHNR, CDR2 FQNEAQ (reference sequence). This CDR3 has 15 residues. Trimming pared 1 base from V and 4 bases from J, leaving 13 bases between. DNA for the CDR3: TGTGCCAGCAGCTTAGTATTGGCGGTACCCACTGAAGCTTTCTTT. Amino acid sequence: CASSLVLAVPTEAFF.

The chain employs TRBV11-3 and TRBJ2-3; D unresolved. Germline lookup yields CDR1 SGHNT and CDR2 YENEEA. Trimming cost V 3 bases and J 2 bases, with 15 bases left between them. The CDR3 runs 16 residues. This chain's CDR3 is CASSFGLTPNTDTQYF. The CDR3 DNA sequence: TGTGCCAGCAGCTTTGGTCTGACACCGAACACAGATACGCAGTATTTT. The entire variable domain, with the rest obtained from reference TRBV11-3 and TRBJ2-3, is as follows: EAGVVQSPRYKIIEKKQPVAFWCNPISGHNTLYWYLQNLGQGPELLIRYENEEAVDDSQLPKDRFSAERLKGVDSTLKIQPAELGDSAVYLCASSFGLTPNTDTQYFGPGTRLTVL.

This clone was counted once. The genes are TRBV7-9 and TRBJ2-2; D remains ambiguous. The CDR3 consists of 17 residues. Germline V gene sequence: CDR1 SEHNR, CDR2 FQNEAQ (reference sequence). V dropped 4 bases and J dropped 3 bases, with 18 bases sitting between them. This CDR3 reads CASSSGWASVDTGELFF. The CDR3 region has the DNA TGTGCCAGCAGCTCCGGTTGGGCTAGTGTTGACACCGGGGAGCTGTTTTTT.

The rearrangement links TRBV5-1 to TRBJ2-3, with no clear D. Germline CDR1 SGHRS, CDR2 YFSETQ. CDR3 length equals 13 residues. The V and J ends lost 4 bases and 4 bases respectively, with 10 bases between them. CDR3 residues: CASSLLTPDTQYF. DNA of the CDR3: TGCGCCAGCAGCCTGTTGACCCCAGATACGCAGTATTTT.

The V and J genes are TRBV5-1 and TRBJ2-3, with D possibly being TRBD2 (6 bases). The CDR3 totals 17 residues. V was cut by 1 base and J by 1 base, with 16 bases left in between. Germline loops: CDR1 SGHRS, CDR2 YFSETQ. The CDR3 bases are TGCGCCAGCAGCTTGTTTTCAGCAACGGGGGGCACAGATACGCAGTATTTT. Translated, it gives CASSLFSATGGTDTQYF.

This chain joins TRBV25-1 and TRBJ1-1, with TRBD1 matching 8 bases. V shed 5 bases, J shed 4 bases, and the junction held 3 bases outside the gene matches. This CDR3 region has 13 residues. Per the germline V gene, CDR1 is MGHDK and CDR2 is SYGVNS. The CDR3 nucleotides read TGTGCCAGCAGTCCCAGGGGGCCCACTGAAGCTTTCTTT. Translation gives CASSPRGPTEAFF.

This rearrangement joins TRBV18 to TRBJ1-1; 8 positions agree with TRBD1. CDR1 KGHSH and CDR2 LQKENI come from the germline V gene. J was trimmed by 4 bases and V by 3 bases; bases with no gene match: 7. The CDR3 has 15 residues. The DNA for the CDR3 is TGTGCCAGCTCACCCCAACAGGGGGAAAGCACTGAAGCTTTCTTT. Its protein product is CASSPQQGESTEAFF.

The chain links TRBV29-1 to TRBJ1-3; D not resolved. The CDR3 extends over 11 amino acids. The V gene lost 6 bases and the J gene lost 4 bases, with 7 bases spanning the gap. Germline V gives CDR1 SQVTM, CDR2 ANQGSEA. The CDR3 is CSVSTGNTIYF. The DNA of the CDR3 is TGCAGCGTCAGCACGGGAAACACCATATATTTT.

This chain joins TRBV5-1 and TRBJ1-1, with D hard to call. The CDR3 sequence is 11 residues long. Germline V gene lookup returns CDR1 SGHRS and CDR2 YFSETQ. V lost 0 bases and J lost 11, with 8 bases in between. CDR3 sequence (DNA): TGCGCCAGCAGCTTGGACGGATTCGCTTTCTTT. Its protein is CASSLDGFAFF. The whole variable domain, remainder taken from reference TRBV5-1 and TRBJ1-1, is KAGVTQTPRYLIKTRGQQVTLSCSPISGHRSVSWYQQTPGQGLQFLFEYFSETQRNKGNFPGRFSGRQFSNSRSEMNVSTLELGDSALYLCASSLDGFAFFGQGTRLTVV.

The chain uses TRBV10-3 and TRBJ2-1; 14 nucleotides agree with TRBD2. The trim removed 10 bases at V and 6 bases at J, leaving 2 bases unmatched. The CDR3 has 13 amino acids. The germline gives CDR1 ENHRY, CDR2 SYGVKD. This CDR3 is CATGLAGGNEQFF. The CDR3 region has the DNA TGTGCCACCGGACTAGCGGGAGGCAATGAGCAGTTCTTC.

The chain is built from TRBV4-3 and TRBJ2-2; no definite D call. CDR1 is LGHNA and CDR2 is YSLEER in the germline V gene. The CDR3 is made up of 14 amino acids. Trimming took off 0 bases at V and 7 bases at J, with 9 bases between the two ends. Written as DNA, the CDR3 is TGCGCCAGCAGCCAAGATCCGTATGGCGGGGAGCTGTTTTTT. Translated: CASSQDPYGGELFF.